This T cell receptor (beta chain) was captured by sequencing in a study of T cells in localized non-small cell lung cancer. Only in-frame clones appear in the TCRdb table, and some are missing; sequencing was by immunoSEQ multiplex PCR. The sample yields tens of thousands of clones, approximately 87% seen once. General study results and limits: A raised T cell density in blood coincided with lengthier overall survival. Uninvolved adjacent lung had higher T cell clonality than tumor and all other tissues.

For this clone: The target antigen is unknown.

Deletions cut 3 bases from V and 4 bases from J, with 16 bases between. This CDR3 contains 15 residues. Germline CDR1 reads MNHEY; CDR2 reads SVGAGI. The chain combines TRBV6-5 with TRBJ2-7; D perhaps matches TRBD1 (5 bases). The receptor was derived from a man between 40 and 70 years old with stage II lung adenocarcinoma. Material: PBMCs, obtained before any cancer treatment. Written as DNA, the CDR3 is TGTGCCAGCAGTTATGGGTCAGGGCAAGGGTACGAGCAGTACTTC. Its protein is CASSYGSGQGYEQYF.